Listed here are 15 T cell receptor beta chains from one sample, sequenced in a study of cytomegalovirus exposure and HLA in healthy donors. The data were produced by immunoSEQ multiplex PCR, yet TCRdb's version contains in-frame clones alone and is incomplete. The sample holds some 170,000 clones, around 85% seen once. Sample: PBMCs. All receptors derive from a woman in her thirties in good health and CMV-seronegative.

The chain couples TRBV5-1 to TRBJ2-5, with 10 bases fitting TRBD2. This CDR3 is 14 amino acids long. With V trimmed by 0 bases and J by 4 bases, 0 bases remained unmatched. Germline V gene sequence: CDR1 SGHRS, CDR2 YFSETQ. The CDR3 spells CASSLGLAGETQYF. The CDR3 DNA sequence: TGCGCCAGCAGCTTGGGACTAGCGGGAGAGACCCAGTACTTC.

The chain employs TRBV5-1 and TRBJ1-1, with D tentatively TRBD1 (5 bases). Germline lookup yields CDR1 SGHRS and CDR2 YFSETQ. CDR3 size: 14 residues. The germline V and J ends were trimmed by 3 bases and 6 bases, with 15 bases remaining between them. The CDR3, as DNA: TGCGCCAGCAGCTGGGACGGTGGGATTTCTGAAGCTTTCTTT. Its translation is CASSWDGGISEAFF.

The chain carries TRBV30 and TRBJ1-1, with D possibly being TRBD1 (5 bases). V gave up 2 bases and J gave up 1 base, with 8 bases separating them. Germline-derived CDR1 and CDR2 are GTSNPN and SVGIG (reference sequence). The length of the CDR3 is 13 residues. CDR3 DNA sequence: TGTGCCTGGAGTAGTGGGGCGAACACTGAAGCTTTCTTT. Amino acids: CAWSSGANTEAFF.

This rearrangement joins TRBV7-2 to TRBJ2-7, with 11 bases that match TRBD2. With V trimmed by 1 base and J by 2 bases, 7 bases remained unmatched. Per the germline V gene, CDR1 is SGHTA and CDR2 is FQGNSA. The CDR3 runs to 17 residues. The CDR3 is CASSLVALSGRAYEQYF. DNA of the CDR3: TGTGCCAGCAGCTTAGTTGCCCTTAGCGGGAGGGCCTACGAGCAGTACTTC.

This chain links TRBV28 with TRBJ2-5; D is uncertain. V was shortened by 4 bases and J by 2 bases, with 17 bases between the two germline ends. The CDR3 sequence is 16 residues long. Germline CDR1 reads MDHEN; CDR2 reads SYDVKM. CDR3 nucleotide sequence: TGTGCCAGCAGTTACTTTACCCCCCCGGATCAAGAGACCCAGTACTTC. Its protein product is CASSYFTPPDQETQYF.

This chain uses TRBV7-9 with TRBJ2-1, with 7 bases lining up with TRBD1. The germline V gene has CDR1 SEHNR and CDR2 FQNEAQ (reference sequence). V trimming: 5 bases; J trimming: 5 bases; junction bases outside the gene matches: 15. This CDR3 contains 17 residues. The CDR3: CASSPGAGGPKDNEQFF. The CDR3 nucleotides are TGTGCCAGCAGCCCCGGTGCAGGGGGTCCGAAAGACAATGAGCAGTTCTTC.

The rearrangement uses TRBV7-6 and TRBJ1-5; D remains ambiguous. The CDR3 spans 15 residues. Germline assignment: CDR1 SGHVS and CDR2 FNYEAQ. The ends were cut back, 5 bases at V and 5 bases at J, with 16 bases in the middle. CDR3 loop: CASSALTGTDQPQHF. CDR3 sequence (DNA): TGTGCCAGCAGCGCCTTAACGGGAACAGATCAGCCCCAGCATTTT. The full variable domain, completed using reference TRBV7-6 and TRBJ1-5, is GAGVSQSPRYKVTKRGQDVALRCDPISGHVSLYWYRQALGQGPEFLTYFNYEAQQDKSGLPNDRFSAERPEGSISTLTIQRTEQRDSAMYRCASSALTGTDQPQHFGDGTRLSIL.

The gene calls are TRBV11-2 and TRBJ2-7; 12 positions agree with TRBD2. J gave up 3 bases and V 1 base, and 1 base lay outside the gene matches. CDR3 length: 15 residues. The V gene's germline CDR1 is SGHAT and CDR2 FQNNGV. CDR3 amino acids: CASSLGTSGNYEQYF. In DNA, the CDR3 is TGTGCCAGCAGCTTAGGGACTAGCGGGAACTACGAGCAGTACTTC. Complete variable domain (other parts from reference TRBV11-2 and TRBJ2-7): EAGVAQSPRYKIIEKRQSVAFWCNPISGHATLYWYQQILGQGPKLLIQFQNNGVVDDSQLPKDRFSAERLKGVDSTLKIQPAKLEDSAVYLCASSLGTSGNYEQYFGPGTRLTVT.

The rearrangement links TRBV6-5 to TRBJ1-2; the D gene is possibly TRBD1 (6 bases). The CDR3 spans 13 residues. V shed 5 bases and J shed 8 bases, with 15 bases lying between them. Germline CDR1 is MNHEY and CDR2 is SVGAGI. The chain's CDR3 is CASSQSQGFGYTF. Here the CDR3 DNA reads TGTGCCAGCAGTCAATCACAGGGTTTCGGCTACACCTTC.

This clone has only one observation. The genes are TRBV29-1 and TRBJ1-4; D is undetermined. V shed 0 bases and J shed 4 bases, with 12 bases lying between them. This CDR3 region has 15 residues. From germline, CDR1 is SQVTM and CDR2 ANQGSEA. The DNA for the CDR3 is TGCAGCGTTGAAGACTCTGCAGCCATTAATGAAAAACTGTTTTTT. It translates to CSVEDSAAINEKLFF. Complete variable domain (other parts from reference TRBV29-1 and TRBJ1-4): SAVISQKPSRDICQRGTSLTIQCQVDSQVTMMFWYRQQPGQSLTLIATANQGSEATYESGFVIDKFPISRPNLTFSTLTVSNMSPEDSSIYLCSVEDSAAINEKLFFGSGTQLSVL.

The genes are TRBV7-2 and TRBJ2-7; D is undetermined. The germline V gene encodes CDR1 SGHTA and CDR2 FQGNSA. The CDR3 totals 16 residues. Trimming removed 2 bases from V and 1 base from J, with 15 bases in between. CDR3 sequence: CASSLQGQVPSYEQYF. As DNA, the CDR3 is TGTGCCAGCAGCTTACAAGGGCAGGTCCCTTCCTACGAGCAGTACTTC.

This clone was detected a few times. V usage is TRBV2 and J usage is TRBJ2-7; 7 nucleotides line up with TRBD2. Germline CDR1 and CDR2: SNHLY and FYNNEI. Trimming at V came to 6 bases and at J to 2 bases, leaving 4 bases not matched to a gene. The CDR3 loop spans 13 amino acids. CDR3 sequence reads: CASRPGTTYEQYF. DNA of the CDR3: TGTGCCAGCAGGCCGGGGACTACCTACGAGCAGTACTTC.

The chain carries TRBV7-9 and TRBJ2-7; 10 positions agree with TRBD2. This CDR3 has 15 amino acids. J was trimmed by 4 bases and V by 5 bases; bases with no gene match: 8. Germline CDR1 and CDR2: SEHNR and FQNEAQ (reference sequence). For the CDR3, the DNA is TGTGCCAGCAGCGCCACTGGACTAGCGGCATACGAGCAGTACTTC. Its translation is CASSATGLAAYEQYF.

The V call is TRBV6-1, the J call TRBJ1-1; 7 bases are a match to TRBD1. The CDR3 has 14 amino acids. The germline gives CDR1 MNHNS, CDR2 SASEGT. The V and J ends lost 7 bases and 1 base, in that order; junction bases with no gene match: 6. Here the CDR3 reads CASTPNRGNTEAFF. The CDR3 DNA sequence: TGTGCCAGCACCCCCAACAGGGGGAACACTGAAGCTTTCTTT.

The sample holds one count of this clone. The chain employs TRBV5-1 and TRBJ2-1; 8 bases fit TRBD1. The CDR3 totals 15 residues. Germline V gives CDR1 SGHRS, CDR2 YFSETQ. With 3 bases clipped from V and 7 bases from J, the junction kept 9 bases outside the gene matches. In DNA form, the CDR3 reads TGCGCCAGCAGCTGGACTGGACAGGGCTCAAATGAGCAGTTCTTC. This codes for CASSWTGQGSNEQFF.